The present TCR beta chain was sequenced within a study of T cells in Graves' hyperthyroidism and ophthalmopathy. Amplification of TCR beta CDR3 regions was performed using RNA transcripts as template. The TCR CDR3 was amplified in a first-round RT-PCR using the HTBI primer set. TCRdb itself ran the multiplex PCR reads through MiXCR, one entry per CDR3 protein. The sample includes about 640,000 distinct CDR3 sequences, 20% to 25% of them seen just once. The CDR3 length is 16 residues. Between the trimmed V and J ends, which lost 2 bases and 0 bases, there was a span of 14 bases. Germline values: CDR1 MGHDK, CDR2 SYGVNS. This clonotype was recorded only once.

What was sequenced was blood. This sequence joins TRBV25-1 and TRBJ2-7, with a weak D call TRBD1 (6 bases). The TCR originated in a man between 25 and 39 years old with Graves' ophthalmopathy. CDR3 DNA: TGTGCCAGCAGTGAACAAGACAGGCGGAGCTCCTACGAGCAGTACTTC. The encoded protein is CASSEQDRRSSYEQYF.